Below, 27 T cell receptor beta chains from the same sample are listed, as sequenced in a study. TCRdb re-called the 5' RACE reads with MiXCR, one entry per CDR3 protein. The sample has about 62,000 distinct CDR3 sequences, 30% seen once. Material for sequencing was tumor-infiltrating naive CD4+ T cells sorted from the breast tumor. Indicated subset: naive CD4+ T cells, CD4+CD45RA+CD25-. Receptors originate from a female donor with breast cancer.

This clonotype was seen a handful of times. CDR3 DNA: TGCGCCAGCAGCTCAGCCGACAGCCGGGAGCTGTTTTTT. Its protein is CASSSADSRELFF. The chain carries TRBV5-1 and TRBJ2-2, with D maybe TRBD1 (5 bases). V dropped 3 bases and J dropped 9 bases, with 12 bases sitting between them. This CDR3 spans 13 amino acids. The germline V gene encodes CDR1 SGHRS and CDR2 YFSETQ. The full variable domain, completed using reference TRBV5-1 and TRBJ2-2, is KAGVTQTPRYLIKTRGQQVTLSCSPISGHRSVSWYQQTPGQGLQFLFEYFSETQRNKGNFPGRFSGRQFSNSRSEMNVSTLELGDSALYLCASSSADSRELFFGEGSRLTVL.

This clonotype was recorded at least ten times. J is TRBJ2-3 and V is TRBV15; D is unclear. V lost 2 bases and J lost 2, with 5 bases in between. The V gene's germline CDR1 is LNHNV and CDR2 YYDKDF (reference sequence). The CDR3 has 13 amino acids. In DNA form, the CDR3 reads TGTGCCACCAGCAGACGAGTCACAGATACGCAGTATTTT. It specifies CATSRRVTDTQYF.

The CDR3 protein is CASSLDGRQRETQYF. The DNA for the CDR3 is TGTGCCAGCAGCTTAGATGGGAGGCAGAGAGAGACCCAGTACTTC. This chain joins TRBV7-2 and TRBJ2-5; perhaps TRBD2 as D (6 bases). V shed 1 base and J shed 4 bases, with 13 bases lying between them. The CDR3 contains 15 residues. The germline V gene has CDR1 SGHTA and CDR2 FQGNSA.

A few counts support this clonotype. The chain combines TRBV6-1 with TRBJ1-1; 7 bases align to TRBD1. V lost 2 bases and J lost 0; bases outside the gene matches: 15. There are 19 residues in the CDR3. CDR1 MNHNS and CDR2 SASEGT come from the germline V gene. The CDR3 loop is CASSENMRTGWGLNTEAFF. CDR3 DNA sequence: TGTGCCAGCAGTGAAAACATGCGGACAGGCTGGGGACTGAACACTGAAGCTTTCTTT.

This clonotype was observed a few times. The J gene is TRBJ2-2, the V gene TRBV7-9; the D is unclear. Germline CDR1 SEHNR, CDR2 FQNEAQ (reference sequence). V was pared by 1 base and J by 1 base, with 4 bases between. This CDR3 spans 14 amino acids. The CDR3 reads CASSLVRNTGELFF. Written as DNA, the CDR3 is TGTGCCAGCAGCTTAGTCCGGAACACCGGGGAGCTGTTTTTT.

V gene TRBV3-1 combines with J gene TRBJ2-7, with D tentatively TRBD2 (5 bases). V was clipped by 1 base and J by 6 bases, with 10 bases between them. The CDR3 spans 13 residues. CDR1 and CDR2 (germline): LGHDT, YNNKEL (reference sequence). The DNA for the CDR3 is TGTGCCAGCAGCCAAGTGCGAGGAGGCGAGCAGTACTTC. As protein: CASSQVRGGEQYF.

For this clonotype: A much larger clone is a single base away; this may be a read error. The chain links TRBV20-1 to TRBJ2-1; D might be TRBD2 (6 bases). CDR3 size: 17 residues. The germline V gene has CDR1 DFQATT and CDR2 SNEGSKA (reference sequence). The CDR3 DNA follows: TGCAGTGCTAGAGATCGGCTAGCGCTTAGCTCCTACAATAAGCAGTTCTTC. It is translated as CSARDRLALSSYNKQFF.

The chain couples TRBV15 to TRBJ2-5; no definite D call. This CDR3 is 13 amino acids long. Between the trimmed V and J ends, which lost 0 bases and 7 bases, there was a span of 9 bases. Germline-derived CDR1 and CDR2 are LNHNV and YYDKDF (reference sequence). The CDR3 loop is CATSRDLKGTQYF. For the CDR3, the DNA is TGTGCCACCAGCAGAGATTTGAAAGGGACCCAGTACTTC.

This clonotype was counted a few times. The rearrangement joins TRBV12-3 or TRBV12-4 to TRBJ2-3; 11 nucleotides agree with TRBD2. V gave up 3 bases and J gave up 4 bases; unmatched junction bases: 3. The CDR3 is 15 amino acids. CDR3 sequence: CASSFSGREADTQYF. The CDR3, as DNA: TGTGCCAGCAGTTTTAGCGGGAGGGAAGCAGATACGCAGTATTTT.

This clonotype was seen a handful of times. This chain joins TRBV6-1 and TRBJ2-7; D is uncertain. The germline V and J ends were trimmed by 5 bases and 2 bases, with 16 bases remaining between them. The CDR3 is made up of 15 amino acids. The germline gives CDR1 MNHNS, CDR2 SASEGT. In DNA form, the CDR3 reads TGTGCCAGCAGTCGGATACACCACGCGACCTACGAGCAGTACTTC. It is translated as CASSRIHHATYEQYF.

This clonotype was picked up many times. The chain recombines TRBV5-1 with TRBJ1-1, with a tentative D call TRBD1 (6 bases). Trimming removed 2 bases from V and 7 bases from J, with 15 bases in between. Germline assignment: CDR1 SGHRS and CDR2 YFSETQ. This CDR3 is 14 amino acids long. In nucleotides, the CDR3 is TGCGCCAGCAGCTTTGCCAAACAGGGAAGTGAAGCTTTCTTT. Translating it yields CASSFAKQGSEAFF.

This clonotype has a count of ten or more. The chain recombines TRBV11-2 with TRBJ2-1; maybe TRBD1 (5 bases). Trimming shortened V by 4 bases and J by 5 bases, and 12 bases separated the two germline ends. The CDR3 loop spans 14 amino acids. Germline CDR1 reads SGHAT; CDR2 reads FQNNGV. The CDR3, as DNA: TGTGCCAGCAGCTCAACTGACAGAAACAATGAGCAGTTCTTC. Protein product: CASSSTDRNNEQFF.

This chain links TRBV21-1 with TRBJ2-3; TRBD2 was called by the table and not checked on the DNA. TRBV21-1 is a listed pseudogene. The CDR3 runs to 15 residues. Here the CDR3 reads CASSARLVSTDTQYF. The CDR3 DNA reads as TGTGCCAGCAGCGCAAGACTAGTGAGCACAGATACGCAGTATTTT.

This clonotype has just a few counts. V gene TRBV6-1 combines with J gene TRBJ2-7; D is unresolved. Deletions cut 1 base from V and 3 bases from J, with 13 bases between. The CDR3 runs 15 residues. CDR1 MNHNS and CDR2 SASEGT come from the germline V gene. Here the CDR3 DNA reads TGTGCCAGCAGTGAAGATCGCCAGCCCTACTACGAGCAGTACTTC. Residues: CASSEDRQPYYEQYF.

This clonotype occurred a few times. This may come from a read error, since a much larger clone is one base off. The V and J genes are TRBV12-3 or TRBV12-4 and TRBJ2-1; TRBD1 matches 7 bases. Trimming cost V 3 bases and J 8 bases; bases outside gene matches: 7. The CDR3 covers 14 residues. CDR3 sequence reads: CASSFAGGRDEQFF. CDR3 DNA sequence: TGTGCCAGCAGTTTCGCAGGGGGTCGGGATGAGCAGTTCTTC.

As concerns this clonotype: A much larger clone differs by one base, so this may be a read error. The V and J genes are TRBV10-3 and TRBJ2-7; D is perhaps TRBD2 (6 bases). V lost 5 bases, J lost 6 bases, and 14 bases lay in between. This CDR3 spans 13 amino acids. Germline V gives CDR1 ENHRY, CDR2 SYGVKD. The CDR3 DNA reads TGTGCCATCAGTCCGGGAGAGCCCAGCGAGCAGTACTTC. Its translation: CAISPGEPSEQYF.

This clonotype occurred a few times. The CDR3 sequence: CASSGDGGGQPQHF. As DNA, the CDR3 is TGTGCCAGCAGTGGGGATGGGGGCGGGCAGCCCCAGCATTTT. The chain links TRBV6-1 to TRBJ1-5; maybe TRBD1 (6 bases). The germline CDR1 and CDR2 sequences are MNHNS and SASEGT. V gave up 4 bases and J gave up 7 bases, with 14 bases separating them. The CDR3 runs 14 residues.

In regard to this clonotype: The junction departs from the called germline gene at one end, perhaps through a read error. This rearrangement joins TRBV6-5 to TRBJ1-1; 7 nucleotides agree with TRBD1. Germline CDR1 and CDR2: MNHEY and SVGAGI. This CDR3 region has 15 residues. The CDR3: CAGSYQADRTTEAFF. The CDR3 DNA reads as TGTGCCGGCAGTTACCAAGCGGACAGGACCACTGAAGCTTTCTTT.

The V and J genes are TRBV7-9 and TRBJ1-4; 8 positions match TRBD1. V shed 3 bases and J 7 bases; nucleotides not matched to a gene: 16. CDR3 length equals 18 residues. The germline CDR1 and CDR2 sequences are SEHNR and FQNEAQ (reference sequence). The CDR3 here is CASSFSRTGTSFTEKLFF. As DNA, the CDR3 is TGTGCCAGCAGCTTTTCGAGGACAGGGACGAGTTTTACTGAAAAACTGTTTTTT.

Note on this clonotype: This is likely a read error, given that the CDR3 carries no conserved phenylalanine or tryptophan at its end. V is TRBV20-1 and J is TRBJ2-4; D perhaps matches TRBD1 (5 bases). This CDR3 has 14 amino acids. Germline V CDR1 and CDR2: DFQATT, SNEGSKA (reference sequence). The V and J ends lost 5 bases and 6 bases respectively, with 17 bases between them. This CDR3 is CSASSWGEGNIQYL. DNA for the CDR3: TGCAGTGCTTCTAGTTGGGGCGAAGGAAACATTCAGTACCTC.

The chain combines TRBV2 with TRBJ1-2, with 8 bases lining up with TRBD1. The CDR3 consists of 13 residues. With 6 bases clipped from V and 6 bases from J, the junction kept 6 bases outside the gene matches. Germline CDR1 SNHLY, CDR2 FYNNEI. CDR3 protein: CASSAGQGDGYTF. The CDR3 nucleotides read TGTGCCAGCAGCGCAGGACAGGGTGATGGCTACACCTTC. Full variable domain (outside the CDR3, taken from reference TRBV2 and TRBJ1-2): EPEVTQTPSHQVTQMGQEVILRCVPISNHLYFYWYRQILGQKVEFLVSFYNNEISEKSEIFDDQFSVERPDGSNFTLKIRSTKLEDSAMYFCASSAGQGDGYTFGSGTRLTVV.

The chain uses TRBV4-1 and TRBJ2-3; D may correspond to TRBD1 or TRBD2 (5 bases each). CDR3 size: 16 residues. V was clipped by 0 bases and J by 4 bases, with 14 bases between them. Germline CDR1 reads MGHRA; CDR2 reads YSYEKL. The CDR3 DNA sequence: TGCGCCAGCAGCCAAGACCCAGGGAGTGGTTCAGATACGCAGTATTTT. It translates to CASSQDPGSGSDTQYF.

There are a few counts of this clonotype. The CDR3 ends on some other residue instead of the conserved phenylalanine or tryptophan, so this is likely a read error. The CDR3 spells CASSYPGPRQGGTEAFY. In DNA form, the CDR3 reads TGTGCCAGCAGTTACCCCGGGCCTCGACAGGGTGGCACTGAAGCTTTCTAT. V and J are TRBV27 and TRBJ1-1; TRBD1 aligns across 7 bases. With V trimmed by 4 bases and J by 4 bases, 15 bases remained unmatched. The CDR3 has 17 amino acids. Germline V gives CDR1 MNHEY, CDR2 SMNVEV (reference sequence).

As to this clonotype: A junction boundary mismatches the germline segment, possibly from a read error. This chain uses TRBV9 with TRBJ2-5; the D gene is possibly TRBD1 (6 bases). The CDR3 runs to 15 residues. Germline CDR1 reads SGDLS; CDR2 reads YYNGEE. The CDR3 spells CAGSIRGDIQGTQYF. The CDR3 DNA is TGTGCCGGCAGCATCAGAGGGGACATCCAAGGGACCCAGTACTTC.

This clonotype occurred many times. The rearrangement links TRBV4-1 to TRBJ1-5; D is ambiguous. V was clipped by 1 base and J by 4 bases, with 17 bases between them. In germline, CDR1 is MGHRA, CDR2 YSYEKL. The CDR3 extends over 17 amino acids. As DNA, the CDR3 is TGCGCCAGCAGCCAAGGGAGAGCGGGCGCAGGAAATCAGCCCCAGCATTTT. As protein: CASSQGRAGAGNQPQHF.

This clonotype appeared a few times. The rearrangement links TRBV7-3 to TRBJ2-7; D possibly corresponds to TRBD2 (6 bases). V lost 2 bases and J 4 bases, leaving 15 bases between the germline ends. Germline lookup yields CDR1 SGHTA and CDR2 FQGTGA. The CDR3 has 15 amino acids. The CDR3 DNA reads TGTGCCAGCAGCTTAGAGCCGGGACTCATTTACGAGCAGTACTTC. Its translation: CASSLEPGLIYEQYF.

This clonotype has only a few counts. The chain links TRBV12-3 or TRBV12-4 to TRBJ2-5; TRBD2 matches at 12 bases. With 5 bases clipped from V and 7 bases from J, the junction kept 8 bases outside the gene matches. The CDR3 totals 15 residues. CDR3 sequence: CASSERLAGDVTQYF. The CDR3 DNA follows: TGTGCCAGCAGTGAGAGACTAGCGGGGGATGTGACCCAGTACTTC.